These T cell receptor beta chains were read from a single sample in a study of blood T cell repertoires in COVID-19. Some clones are missing from TCRdb's copy, which holds only in-frame ones; the method was immunoSEQ multiplex PCR. The data hold fewer than 400,000 clones, with roughly 87% observed a single time. The sequencing input was PBMCs or T cells enriched from blood (not recorded which). These receptors all stem from a woman younger than 35 who had recovered from COVID-19. Each CDR3 is given with its conserved first and last residue. The D gene is left open where the match is weak. A row's size may be missing; if present it is once, few, many or a size class.

CDR3 | DNA | V | D | size | J
CASSFLETNYGYTF | TGTGCCAGCAGCTTCTTGGAGACTAACTATGGCTACACCTTC | TRBV7-9 | . | . | TRBJ1-2
CASSLRLGVTDTQYF | TGCGCCAGCAGCCTACGACTTGGCGTAACAGATACGCAGTATTTT | TRBV5-1 | . | . | TRBJ2-3
CAWNLKLTAGNTIYF | TGTGCCTGGAACCTTAAACTAACCGCTGGAAACACCATATATTTT | TRBV30 | . | once | TRBJ1-3
CSVEDPGQPNTGELFF | TGCAGCGTTGAAGATCCAGGACAGCCGAACACCGGGGAGCTGTTTTTT | TRBV29-1 | . | . | TRBJ2-2
CASSQEDRRGGLEWGTQYF | TGCGCCAGCAGCCAAGAAGATAGGCGGGGGGGCCTCGAATGGGGGACCCAGTACTTC | TRBV4-3 | TRBD2 | . | TRBJ2-5
CASSFGLVNTEAFF | TGTGCCAGCAGCTTCGGTCTGGTGAACACTGAAGCTTTCTTT | TRBV4-2 | . | . | TRBJ1-1
CASSTSVDSYNEQFF | TGTGCCAGCAGTACCAGCGTGGACTCCTACAATGAGCAGTTCTTC | TRBV28 | . | few | TRBJ2-1
CSVVRDRGQQYF | TGCAGCGTTGTCCGTGACAGGGGACAGCAGTACTTC | TRBV29-1 | TRBD1 | few | TRBJ2-7
CASSLVGAIGYTF | TGTGCCAGCAGCTTAGTGGGGGCGATTGGCTACACCTTC | TRBV7-8 | . | few | TRBJ1-2
CASSSRRGTGGENSPLHF | TGTGCCAGCAGCTCACGCCGCGGGACAGGGGGCGAAAATTCACCCCTCCACTTT | TRBV7-9 | TRBD1 | . | TRBJ1-6
CASSLRNTEAFF | TGTGCCAGCAGCCTGAGGAACACTGAAGCTTTCTTT | TRBV6-5 | . | once | TRBJ1-1
CASSRTGGFNGNTIYF | TGTGCCAGTTCCCGGACAGGGGGGTTCAACGGAAACACCATATATTTT | TRBV19 | TRBD1 | once | TRBJ1-3
CASSVAGHYGYTF | TGTGCCAGCAGCGTAGCTGGCCACTATGGCTACACCTTC | TRBV9 | . | . | TRBJ1-2
CASSYPPGSGNTIYF | TGTGCCAGCAGTTACCCCCCCGGCTCTGGAAACACCATATATTTT | TRBV6-6 | . | once | TRBJ1-3
CASRPDRGSIGPQHF | TGTGCCAGCAGACCAGACAGGGGGTCGATTGGGCCCCAGCATTTT | TRBV28 | TRBD1 | . | TRBJ1-5
CASSARGTSGRGRTDTQYF | TGTGCCAGCAGCGCCCGGGGGACTAGCGGGAGGGGTCGCACAGATACGCAGTATTTT | TRBV7-3 | TRBD2 | . | TRBJ2-3
CASTGTGGSYEQYF | TGTGCCAGCACCGGGACAGGGGGCTCGTACGAGCAGTACTTC | TRBV2 | TRBD1 | few | TRBJ2-7
CASTRSAVGTDTQYF | TGTGCCAGCACCCGGAGCGCGGTTGGCACAGATACGCAGTATTTT | TRBV2 | . | . | TRBJ2-3
CASSSQGGETYEQYF | TGCGCCAGCAGCTCACAGGGGGGAGAAACCTACGAGCAGTACTTC | TRBV5-1 | TRBD1 | . | TRBJ2-7
CASSLSIGVRNNEQFF | TGTGCCAGCAGCTTATCCATAGGGGTAAGGAACAATGAGCAGTTCTTC | TRBV7-6 | . | . | TRBJ2-1
CASSQFQGQGARNYGYTF | TGTGCCAGCAGCCAGTTCCAGGGACAGGGGGCGCGTAACTATGGCTACACCTTC | TRBV7-8 | TRBD1 | . | TRBJ1-2
CASSIRSTGTGSYNEQFF | TGTGCCAGTAGCATAAGATCCACCGGGACAGGATCTTACAATGAGCAGTTCTTC | TRBV19 | TRBD1 | once | TRBJ2-1
CASSSSRDSQETQYF | TGTGCCAGCAGCTCCAGCCGGGACAGCCAAGAGACCCAGTACTTC | TRBV5-4 | TRBD1 | . | TRBJ2-5
CASTQSPGEQFF | TGTGCCAGCACCCAAAGCCCCGGTGAGCAGTTCTTC | TRBV7-6 | . | . | TRBJ2-1
CASSRLSGGGTDTQYF | TGTGCCAGTAGTAGACTTAGCGGGGGGGGCACAGATACGCAGTATTTT | TRBV19 | TRBD2 | once | TRBJ2-3
CASSSLGGRWWGYTF | TGTGCCAGCAGTTCCTTGGGGGGTAGATGGTGGGGCTACACCTTC | TRBV28 | . | . | TRBJ1-2
CASRGYSGVRYNEQFF | TGTGCCAGCAGGGGATATAGCGGGGTTCGATACAATGAGCAGTTCTTC | TRBV7-2 | TRBD2 | few | TRBJ2-1
CASSLAGRGPRETQYF | TGTGCCAGCAGCTTAGCGGGGAGGGGACCACGGGAGACCCAGTACTTC | TRBV7-9 | TRBD2 | . | TRBJ2-5
CASSYSIWGPEQFF | TGTGCCAGCAGTTACTCAATTTGGGGGCCTGAGCAGTTCTTC | TRBV6-7 | . | . | TRBJ2-1
CSASNRVGNQPQHF | TGCAGTGCTAGTAACAGGGTTGGCAATCAGCCCCAGCATTTT | TRBV20-1 | . | . | TRBJ1-5
CASSHPLAGGPGAYEQYF | TGTGCCAGCAGCCACCCACTAGCGGGAGGGCCGGGGGCCTACGAGCAGTACTTC | TRBV4-2 | TRBD2 | . | TRBJ2-7
CASSLGRTASYNEQFF | TGTGCCAGCAGCTTAGGTCGGACAGCCTCCTACAATGAGCAGTTCTTC | TRBV11-1 | . | . | TRBJ2-1
CASSSPTGFWYGYTF | TGTGCCAGCAGTTCGCCGACAGGCTTTTGGTATGGCTACACCTTC | TRBV28 | . | once | TRBJ1-2